The clone carrying this T cell receptor beta chain has a handful of counts. The data were obtained in a study of CD8 T cells in Susac syndrome. RNA totalling about 0.45 to 1 ug underwent reverse transcription with random hexamers. One entry per CDR3 protein, called by TCRdb with MiXCR from the immunoSEQ multiplex PCR reads. The table shows about 300,000 distinct CDR3 sequences, with approximately 85% occurring only once. The V gene's germline CDR1 is MNHNS and CDR2 SASEGT. The CDR3 contains 14 residues. The V end lost 5 bases, the J end lost 3 bases, and 12 bases lay between the germline ends. The receptor was isolated from a human donor with multiple sclerosis. J is TRBJ2-3 and V is TRBV6-1; D is perhaps TRBD1 (5 bases). The material sequenced was CD8+ T cells from PBMCs. The CDR3 loop reads CASSTDSSTDTQYF. The CDR3 nucleotides read TGTGCCAGCAGTACTGACAGCTCTACAGATACGCAGTATTTT.